The 13 T cell receptor beta chains given below trace back to one sample, sequenced in a study of glioma-infiltrating T cells after dendritic cell vaccination. Sequencing used immunoSEQ multiplex PCR; TCRdb keeps in-frame clones, though not all of them. The data show 65,000 or so clones, with approximately 86% seen just once and 11% held by the top ten. Time point described: after dendritic cell vaccination, including at tumor progression/relapse. This sample comprised blood, obtained after dendritic cell vaccination. Receptors were obtained from a human donor with glioblastoma.

About this clone itself: This sample also contains other DNA sequences that code for the same CDR3. The rearrangement uses TRBV23-1 and TRBJ2-3; D is unclear. TRBV23-1 carries the ORF label, with uncertain function. The V gene lost 0 bases and the J gene lost 1 base, with 11 bases spanning the gap. The CDR3 loop spans 16 amino acids. This CDR3 is CASSQSRRPCTDTQYF. CDR3 bases: TGCGCCAGCAGTCAATCTCGCAGGCCCTGCACAGATACGCAGTATTTT.

This chain links TRBV5-1 with TRBJ1-1; the match to TRBD1 covers 8 bases. The germline CDR1 and CDR2 sequences are SGHRS and YFSETQ. J was trimmed by 8 bases and V by 2 bases; bases with no gene match: 5. This CDR3 spans 13 amino acids. CDR3 in amino acids: CASSLIDRGEAFF. The CDR3, as DNA: TGCGCCAGCAGCTTAATCGACAGGGGCGAAGCTTTCTTT.

The chain uses TRBV11-3 and TRBJ2-1, with TRBD2 identical over 9 bases. Germline-derived CDR1 and CDR2 are SGHNT and YENEEA. The CDR3 has 15 amino acids. Trimming at V came to 3 bases and at J to 8 bases, leaving 8 bases not matched to a gene. The CDR3 DNA is TGTGCCAGCAGCTTCGGGCTAGCGGGATCCGATGAGCAGTTCTTC. Translated: CASSFGLAGSDEQFF.

This clone came up a few times. The chain links TRBV30 to TRBJ1-2, with 9 positions matching TRBD1. The ends lost 4 bases at V and 7 bases at J; junction bases unmatched: 10. The CDR3 spans 14 residues. CDR1 is GTSNPN and CDR2 is SVGIG in the germline V gene (reference sequence). Written as DNA, the CDR3 is TGTGCCTGGACAACCGGGACAGGGTTCGGTGGCTACACCTTC. This sequence encodes CAWTTGTGFGGYTF.

The genes are TRBV27 and TRBJ2-2; D might be TRBD1 (5 bases). V shed 3 bases and J shed 1 base, with 12 bases lying between them. The CDR3 is 16 amino acids. CDR1 MNHEY and CDR2 SMNVEV come from the germline V gene (reference sequence). The DNA for the CDR3 is TGTGCCAGCAGTTTGTTCAGGGCGTTGAACACCGGGGAGCTGTTTTTT. Translated: CASSLFRALNTGELFF.

As regards this clone: The junction shows a germline mismatch at one end, possibly a read error. In the same sample, other DNA sequences code for this CDR3. The chain links TRBV7-2 to TRBJ1-6; 7 nucleotides agree with TRBD1. The CDR3 contains 14 residues. Germline loops: CDR1 SGHTA, CDR2 FQGNSA. CDR3 bases: TGTGCCAGCAGCCTACAACAGGGGAATTCCCCCCTCCACTTT. Protein: CASSLQQGNSPLHF.

On this clone: Different DNA sequences within this sample yield the same CDR3. V and J are TRBV7-3 and TRBJ2-6; 10 positions agree with TRBD2. The J segment lost 0 bases and the V segment lost 1 base, leaving 12 bases of the junction unmatched. From germline, CDR1 is SGHTA and CDR2 FQGTGA. There are 21 residues in the CDR3. The CDR3 is CASSLRGNIAGGHSGANVLTF. The CDR3 nucleotides are TGTGCCAGCAGCTTAAGGGGTAACATAGCGGGAGGACACTCTGGGGCCAACGTCCTGACTTTC.

V is TRBV27 and J is TRBJ1-6; D is unresolved. This CDR3 has 17 residues. Trimming stripped 4 bases from V and 7 bases from J, with 20 bases between. Germline loops: CDR1 MNHEY, CDR2 SMNVEV (reference sequence). CDR3: CASSSLVLRTGNSPLHF. The CDR3 region has the DNA TGTGCCAGCAGTTCTTTGGTTTTGCGTACGGGGAATTCACCCCTCCACTTT.

The CDR3 sequence: CASSREGQGYGYTF. The CDR3 DNA reads as TGTGCCAGCAGTCGCGAAGGACAGGGATATGGCTACACCTTC. The chain recombines TRBV6-4 with TRBJ1-2, with 8 positions matching TRBD1. Looked up from germline, CDR1 is MRHNA and CDR2 is SNTAGT. Losses at the gene ends were 5 bases for V and 5 bases for J; bases not matched to a gene: 7. The CDR3 length is 14 residues.

Of note for this clone: The junction differs from germline at one of its ends, possibly a read error. The CDR3 sequence is CASSNRQGPNEQYF. The CDR3 coding sequence is TGTGCCAGCAGCAACCGACAGGGGCCCAACGAGCAGTACTTC. V and J are TRBV5-1 and TRBJ2-7; TRBD1 matches 8 bases. The CDR3 totals 14 residues. The germline V gene encodes CDR1 SGHRS and CDR2 YFSETQ.

The chain joins TRBV14 to TRBJ2-1; D perhaps matches TRBD2 (5 bases). Trimming removed 5 bases from V and 2 bases from J, with 16 bases in between. CDR3 length: 16 amino acids. Germline CDR1 SGHDN, CDR2 FVKESK. The CDR3 nucleotides are TGTGCCAGCAGCTTCATAGTGGCCGGGACCTACAATGAGCAGTTCTTC. Translation: CASSFIVAGTYNEQFF.

This clone was recorded a few times. The rearrangement joins TRBV21-1 to TRBJ1-1; the D call in the table, TRBD1, was not verified against the DNA. TRBV21-1 is a pseudogene locus. The CDR3 runs 14 residues. The CDR3 DNA sequence: TGTGCCAGCAGCGCAGGACAGGGGAGGACTGAAGCTTTCTTT. It encodes CASSAGQGRTEAFF.

The rearrangement joins TRBV18 to TRBJ2-3; TRBD1 matches 7 bases. Germline lookup yields CDR1 KGHSH and CDR2 LQKENI. This CDR3 contains 16 residues. V trimming: 5 bases; J trimming: 2 bases; junction bases outside the gene matches: 10. The DNA of the CDR3 is TGTGCCAGCTCATCCCGAGCAGGGGGTCCCACAGATACGCAGTATTTT. As protein: CASSSRAGGPTDTQYF. Full variable domain (outside the CDR3, taken from reference TRBV18 and TRBJ2-3): NAGVMQNPRHLVRRRGQEARLRCSPMKGHSHVYWYRQLPEEGLKFMVYLQKENIIDESGMPKERFSAEFPKEGPSILRIQQVVRGDSAAYFCASSSRAGGPTDTQYFGPGTRLTVL.